This TCR beta chain was identified in a study of siplizumab effects on memory and regulatory T cells. V lost 4 bases and J lost 3, with 14 bases in between. The CDR3 consists of 15 residues. The germline V gene encodes CDR1 LNHDA and CDR2 SQIVND (reference sequence). Study outcomes and limitations: Apparently more diverse than memory cells, naive T cells also seemed major alloresponse contributors. The alloreactive clones that mapped to unstimulated subsets made up only a minor fraction. Tregs that proliferated in siplizumab cultures did not have their suppressive function confirmed.

A remark on this clone: Its antigen is unknown.

Measured with immunoSEQ multiplex PCR; TCRdb has only the in-frame clones, and not every one. This table holds about 110,000 clones, roughly 90% found once. Sequences were obtained from CD4+ T cells sorted from blood. The TCR was taken from a human donor in good health. The chain combines TRBV19 with TRBJ2-3, with D unclear. In nucleotides, the CDR3 is TGTGCCAGTAGTAGGGCACCTCGTAGGACAGATACGCAGTATTTT. Its translation: CASSRAPRRTDTQYF.